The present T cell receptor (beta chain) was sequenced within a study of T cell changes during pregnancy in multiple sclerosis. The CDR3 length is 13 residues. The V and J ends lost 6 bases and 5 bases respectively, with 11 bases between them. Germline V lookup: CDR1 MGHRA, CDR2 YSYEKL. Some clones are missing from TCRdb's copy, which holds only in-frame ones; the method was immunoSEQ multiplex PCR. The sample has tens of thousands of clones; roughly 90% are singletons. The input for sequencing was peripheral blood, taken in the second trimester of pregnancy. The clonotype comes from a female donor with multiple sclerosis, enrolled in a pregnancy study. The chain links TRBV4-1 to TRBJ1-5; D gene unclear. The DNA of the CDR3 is TGCGCCAGCAGGGCCCGTCTTGATCAGCCCCAGCATTTT. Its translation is CASRARLDQPQHF.